Listed here are 30 T cell receptor beta chains from one sample, sequenced in a study of blood T cell repertoires in COVID-19. Profiling relied on immunoSEQ multiplex PCR, and the TCRdb table lists in-frame clones only, not all of them. The sample includes around 180,000 clones, approximately 83% of them seen just once. Input material: peripheral blood. These receptors all stem from a man aged 55 to 69 with acute or convalescent COVID-19.

The chain uses TRBV29-1 and TRBJ2-5, with a tentative D call TRBD2 (5 bases). V lost 6 bases and J lost 4, with 15 bases in between. The CDR3 is 13 amino acids. Germline CDR1 is SQVTM and CDR2 is ANQGSEA. The chain's CDR3 is CSVRQLGGETQYF. The CDR3 DNA is TGCAGCGTACGACAACTAGGAGGAGAGACCCAGTACTTC.

This clone was seen a single time. The genes are TRBV7-2 and TRBJ2-7; D gene unclear. The CDR3 loop spans 15 amino acids. V was trimmed by 2 bases and J by 1 base, leaving 12 bases between them. Per germline, CDR1 SGHTA and CDR2 FQGNSA. CDR3 bases: TGTGCCAGCAGCTTATGGGCAGGTCGATCCTACGAGCAGTACTTC. It encodes CASSLWAGRSYEQYF.

The chain joins TRBV9 to TRBJ2-1; D may be TRBD1 (6 bases). The CDR3 loop spans 11 amino acids. Trimming took 4 bases from V and 10 from J, leaving 9 bases between them. The germline V gene encodes CDR1 SGDLS and CDR2 YYNGEE. CDR3 loop: CASSPGTEQFF. DNA of the CDR3: TGTGCCAGCAGCCCCGGGACAGAGCAGTTCTTC.

This clone was seen only once. The sample holds other DNA sequences that translate to the same CDR3. This chain uses TRBV7-2 with TRBJ2-7, with 7 bases fitting TRBD1. The CDR3 has 13 amino acids. Losses at the gene ends were 4 bases for V and 5 bases for J; bases not matched to a gene: 5. Germline V gives CDR1 SGHTA, CDR2 FQGNSA. CDR3 in DNA: TGTGCCAGCAGCTCCACAGGGGCCCACGAGCAGTACTTC. It translates to CASSSTGAHEQYF.

The CDR3 sequence is CASGPGLFQPQHF. The CDR3 DNA is TGTGCCAGCGGCCCGGGGTTGTTTCAGCCCCAGCATTTT. The V call is TRBV2, the J call TRBJ1-5; D not resolved. From germline, CDR1 is SNHLY and CDR2 FYNNEI. V was cut by 8 bases and J by 6 bases, with 14 bases left in between. The CDR3 has 13 residues.

The rearrangement uses TRBV6-5 and TRBJ1-1, with 11 nucleotides matching TRBD1. The ends lost 2 bases at V and 4 bases at J; junction bases unmatched: 0. Germline CDR1 and CDR2: MNHEY and SVGAGI. This CDR3 is built from 14 residues. The CDR3, as DNA: TGTGCCAGCAGTTACGGGACAGGGGGCACTGAAGCTTTCTTT. It codes for CASSYGTGGTEAFF.

This chain links TRBV7-2 with TRBJ2-1, with D possibly TRBD2 on 6 matching bases. Trimming took 5 bases from V and 12 from J, leaving 29 bases between them. The germline V gene encodes CDR1 SGHTA and CDR2 FQGNSA. This CDR3 has 17 amino acids. In DNA form, the CDR3 reads TGTGCCAGCAGCCCGGGTGTGGGGCTAGCGCAGGCTGCCAGGCAGTTCTTC. Residues: CASSPGVGLAQAARQFF.

The chain recombines TRBV11-2 with TRBJ1-1; maybe TRBD1 (5 bases). CDR1 is SGHAT, CDR2 FQNNGV, per germline. Trimming shortened V by 4 bases and J by 0 bases, and 12 bases separated the two germline ends. The CDR3 is 15 residues long. The CDR3, as DNA: TGTGCCAGCAGCTCCTCCGACAGAGTGAACACTGAAGCTTTCTTT. This codes for CASSSSDRVNTEAFF. The complete variable domain, with remaining parts taken from reference TRBV11-2 and TRBJ1-1, reads EAGVAQSPRYKIIEKRQSVAFWCNPISGHATLYWYQQILGQGPKLLIQFQNNGVVDDSQLPKDRFSAERLKGVDSTLKIQPAKLEDSAVYLCASSSSDRVNTEAFFGQGTRLTVV.

V is TRBV2 and J is TRBJ2-2, with D tentatively TRBD2 (6 bases). The CDR3 extends over 15 amino acids. Trimming took 7 bases from V and 0 from J, leaving 12 bases between them. The V gene's germline CDR1 is SNHLY and CDR2 FYNNEI. The CDR3 region is CASTRDFSNTGELFF. In nucleotides, the CDR3 is TGTGCCAGCACCAGGGACTTTTCGAACACCGGGGAGCTGTTTTTT.

The V gene is TRBV9, the J gene TRBJ2-1, with TRBD2 matching 14 bases. With V trimmed by 2 bases and J by 7 bases, 5 bases remained unmatched. The V gene's germline CDR1 is SGDLS and CDR2 YYNGEE. The CDR3 loop spans 16 amino acids. CDR3 sequence (DNA): TGTGCCAGCAGCGTGGGACTAGCGGGAGTTTCAAATGAGCAGTTCTTC. As protein: CASSVGLAGVSNEQFF.

The V and J genes are TRBV30 and TRBJ2-2; possible D gene TRBD1, 6 bases. Germline V gene sequence: CDR1 GTSNPN, CDR2 SVGIG (reference sequence). This CDR3 comprises 16 residues. The V end lost 2 bases, the J end lost 0 bases, and 13 bases lay between the germline ends. CDR3 in amino acids: CAWSWRTASNTGELFF. The CDR3 region has the DNA TGTGCCTGGAGTTGGCGGACAGCCTCGAACACCGGGGAGCTGTTTTTT.

The V and J genes are TRBV6-2 or TRBV6-3 and TRBJ2-7, with 9 bases that match TRBD2. The length of the CDR3 is 16 residues. V lost 4 bases and J lost 1; bases outside the gene matches: 8. The germline gives CDR1 MNHEY, CDR2 SVGEGT. The CDR3 is CASSFLLAGLSYEQYF. The CDR3 DNA is TGTGCCAGCAGTTTCCTGCTAGCGGGACTTTCCTACGAGCAGTACTTC.

The V gene is TRBV24-1, the J gene TRBJ2-5, with TRBD2 matching over 14 bases. The CDR3 totals 15 residues. Germline CDR1 KGHDR, CDR2 SFDVKD. The junction had 1 base not matched to a gene; V was cut back by 2 bases and J by 6 bases. In nucleotides, the CDR3 is TGTGCCACCAGTGATTGGACTAGCGGGGGGAAGACCCAGTACTTC. Protein sequence: CATSDWTSGGKTQYF.

The chain employs TRBV30 and TRBJ1-5; 12 bases line up with TRBD1. V shed 5 bases and J 7 bases; nucleotides not matched to a gene: 3. CDR1 is GTSNPN, CDR2 SVGIG, per germline (reference sequence). The CDR3 is made up of 13 amino acids. The CDR3 DNA sequence: TGTGCCTGGGGGACAGGGGGCAGGCAGCCCCAGCATTTT. Translation gives CAWGTGGRQPQHF.

The chain couples TRBV6-5 to TRBJ2-1; TRBD2 agrees at 7 bases. Germline V lookup: CDR1 MNHEY, CDR2 SVGAGI. This CDR3 is 14 amino acids long. The V gene end was trimmed by 11 bases and the J gene end by 7 bases; junction bases not matched to a gene: 14. Here the CDR3 reads CASMGGAVTNEQFF. CDR3 bases: TGTGCCTCCATGGGAGGGGCCGTCACTAATGAGCAGTTCTTC.

The chain recombines TRBV18 with TRBJ2-3; a possible D gene is TRBD2 (5 bases). The V end lost 2 bases, the J end lost 4 bases, and 13 bases lay between the germline ends. This CDR3 region has 15 residues. The germline V gene has CDR1 KGHSH and CDR2 LQKENI. Written as DNA, the CDR3 is TGTGCCAGCTCACCATTGGGCGCGGGCCCAGATACGCAGTATTTT. Translation gives CASSPLGAGPDTQYF.

The chain links TRBV7-2 to TRBJ2-7; a possible D gene is TRBD2 (6 bases). Per the germline V gene, CDR1 is SGHTA and CDR2 is FQGNSA. The V end was cut by 5 bases, the J end by 3 bases, with 14 bases between. The CDR3 covers 14 residues. CDR3 sequence (DNA): TGTGCCAGCAGCCCGCGATTCGGGGGCTACGAGCAGTACTTC. It translates to CASSPRFGGYEQYF.

CDR3 nucleotide sequence: TGTGCCAGCAGCAAAACAGGGGGCGTAGCGGAGACCCAGTACTTC. This translates into CASSKTGGVAETQYF. This chain connects TRBV6-5 to TRBJ2-5, with TRBD1 matching 9 bases. The junction had 10 bases not matched to a gene; V was cut back by 6 bases and J by 5 bases. The CDR3 spans 15 residues. From germline, CDR1 is MNHEY and CDR2 SVGAGI.

The genes are TRBV24-1 and TRBJ2-3; 9 nucleotides line up with TRBD1. The CDR3 runs to 18 residues. In germline, CDR1 is KGHDR, CDR2 SFDVKD. V was pared by 3 bases and J by 2 bases, with 11 bases of the junction left unmatched. The CDR3 loop is CATSDVRGTGFPTDTQYF. CDR3 sequence (DNA): TGTGCCACCAGTGATGTCCGCGGGACAGGGTTTCCCACAGATACGCAGTATTTT.

As concerns this clone: Other nucleotide sequences from this sample produce the same CDR3. The rearrangement links TRBV6-5 to TRBJ2-7, with 13 nucleotides matching TRBD2. The CDR3 is 15 residues long. In germline, CDR1 is MNHEY, CDR2 SVGAGI. J gave up 4 bases and V 6 bases, and 6 bases lay outside the gene matches. CDR3 protein: CASSRTSGSSYEQYF. The DNA of the CDR3 is TGTGCCAGCAGCCGGACTAGCGGGAGTAGTTACGAGCAGTACTTC.

The V and J genes are TRBV10-3 and TRBJ2-7; D may be TRBD1 (6 bases). Germline loops: CDR1 ENHRY, CDR2 SYGVKD. The length of the CDR3 is 13 residues. The V and J ends lost 2 bases and 6 bases respectively, with 11 bases between them. The CDR3 loop is CAISERTGSEQYF. The DNA of the CDR3 is TGTGCCATCAGTGAGCGCACAGGGAGCGAGCAGTACTTC.

The chain has TRBV10-3 and TRBJ1-6; tentative D call: TRBD1 (6 bases). The V end was cut by 3 bases, the J end by 3 bases, with 15 bases between. The CDR3 runs 17 residues. Germline CDR1 ENHRY, CDR2 SYGVKD. CDR3 nucleotides: TGTGCCATCAGTGACCGCCTGGGGGCAGTCTATAATTCACCCCTCCACTTT. Translating it yields CAISDRLGAVYNSPLHF.

This clone appeared a single time. The rearrangement links TRBV7-9 to TRBJ2-7; 10 nucleotides match TRBD2. The V gene's germline CDR1 is SEHNR and CDR2 FQNEAQ (reference sequence). The CDR3 has 18 residues. Losses at the gene ends were 2 bases for V and 3 bases for J; bases not matched to a gene: 13. The CDR3 DNA follows: TGTGCCAGCAGCTTACCCTTTTCTAGCGGGAGTGATAGCTACGAGCAGTACTTC. Translating it yields CASSLPFSSGSDSYEQYF.

The V and J genes are TRBV7-9 and TRBJ2-3; 9 positions agree with TRBD2. Unmatched junction bases numbered 2, after V lost 0 bases and J lost 4 bases. This CDR3 has 15 residues. CDR1 and CDR2 (germline): SEHNR, FQNEAQ (reference sequence). In nucleotides, the CDR3 is TGTGCCAGCAGCTTAGCGGCGGGAGGGTCAGATACGCAGTATTTT. As protein: CASSLAAGGSDTQYF.

As DNA, the CDR3 is TGTGCCAGCAGCCCCCAGTGGAGTGTTCCTAATGAAAAACTGTTTTTT. Protein: CASSPQWSVPNEKLFF. V usage is TRBV28 and J usage is TRBJ1-4, with D uncertain. V lost 6 bases to trimming and J lost 3 bases, with 17 bases between them. The CDR3 length is 16 residues. CDR1 and CDR2 (germline): MDHEN, SYDVKM.

This clone was recorded once. This chain joins TRBV27 and TRBJ2-1; TRBD2 matches 8 bases. The CDR3 is 15 amino acids. From germline, CDR1 is MNHEY and CDR2 SMNVEV (reference sequence). V lost 8 bases, J lost 1 base, and 7 bases stayed unmatched. DNA of the CDR3: TGTGCCAGCCAGACTAGCGTTCAATCCTACAATGAGCAGTTCTTC. Its translation is CASQTSVQSYNEQFF.

This clone was picked up one time. V usage is TRBV5-1 and J usage is TRBJ2-1; TRBD2 aligns across 14 bases. V was pared by 3 bases and J by 7 bases, with 6 bases of the junction left unmatched. The CDR3 length is 16 residues. Germline CDR1 SGHRS, CDR2 YFSETQ. CDR3 sequence (DNA): TGCGCCAGCAGCTGGGGACTAGCGGGAGTTGGGAATGAGCAGTTCTTC. This codes for CASSWGLAGVGNEQFF.

V and J are TRBV5-4 and TRBJ2-7; 7 bases agree with TRBD1. The CDR3 spans 14 residues. The V gene's germline CDR1 is SGHNT and CDR2 YYREEE (reference sequence). V lost 4 bases to trimming and J lost 1 base; unmatched junction nucleotides: 5. CDR3 protein: CASSGAGGSYEQYF. The CDR3 DNA sequence: TGTGCCAGCAGCGGGGCAGGGGGTTCCTACGAGCAGTACTTC.

The chain employs TRBV6-5 and TRBJ2-7, with a tentative D call TRBD1 (6 bases). The CDR3 totals 14 residues. Germline V CDR1 and CDR2: MNHEY, SVGAGI. Trimming pared 6 bases from V and 4 bases from J, leaving 16 bases between. CDR3 nucleotide sequence: TGTGCCAGCAGCCTACGGGCAGGGGCGTACGAGCAGTACTTC. Translated: CASSLRAGAYEQYF.

The chain links TRBV6-5 to TRBJ1-1; possible D gene TRBD1, 5 bases. Trimming took off 8 bases at V and 0 bases at J, with 10 bases between the two ends. This CDR3 is 13 amino acids long. In germline, CDR1 is MNHEY, CDR2 SVGAGI. The CDR3 DNA reads as TGTGCCAGCGGGGGGAACATGAACACTGAAGCTTTCTTT. This encodes CASGGNMNTEAFF.